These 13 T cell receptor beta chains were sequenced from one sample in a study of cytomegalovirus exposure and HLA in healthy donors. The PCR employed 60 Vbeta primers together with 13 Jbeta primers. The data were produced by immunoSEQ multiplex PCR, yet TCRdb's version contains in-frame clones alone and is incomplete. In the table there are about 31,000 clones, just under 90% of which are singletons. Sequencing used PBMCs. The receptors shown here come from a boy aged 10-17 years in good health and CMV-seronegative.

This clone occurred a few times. DNA for the CDR3: TGTGCCAGCAGTGAACCCGGACTAGCGGGGGGGGACCAAGAGACCCAGTACTTC. It translates to CASSEPGLAGGDQETQYF. The V gene is TRBV25-1, the J gene TRBJ2-5, with TRBD2 matching over 15 bases. This CDR3 has 18 residues. Per the germline V gene, CDR1 is MGHDK and CDR2 is SYGVNS. V shed 2 bases and J 0 bases; nucleotides not matched to a gene: 4.

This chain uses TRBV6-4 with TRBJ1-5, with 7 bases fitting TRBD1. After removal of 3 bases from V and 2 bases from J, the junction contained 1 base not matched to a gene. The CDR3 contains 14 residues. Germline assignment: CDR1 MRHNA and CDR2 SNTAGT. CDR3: CASSEGQGNQPQHF. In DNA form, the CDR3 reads TGTGCCAGCAGTGAAGGACAGGGCAATCAGCCCCAGCATTTT.

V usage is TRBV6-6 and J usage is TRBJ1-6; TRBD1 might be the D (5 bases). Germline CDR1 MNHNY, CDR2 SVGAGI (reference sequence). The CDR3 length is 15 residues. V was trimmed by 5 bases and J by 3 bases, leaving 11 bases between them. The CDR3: CASSTGQIYNSPLHF. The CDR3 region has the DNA TGTGCCAGCAGTACCGGACAAATCTATAATTCACCCCTCCACTTT.

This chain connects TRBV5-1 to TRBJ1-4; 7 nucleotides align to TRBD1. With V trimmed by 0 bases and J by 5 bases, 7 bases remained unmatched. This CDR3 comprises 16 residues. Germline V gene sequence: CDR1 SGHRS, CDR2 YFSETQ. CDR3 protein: CASSLDAGGRNEKLFF. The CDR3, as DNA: TGCGCCAGCAGCTTGGATGCAGGGGGACGAAATGAAAAACTGTTTTTT.

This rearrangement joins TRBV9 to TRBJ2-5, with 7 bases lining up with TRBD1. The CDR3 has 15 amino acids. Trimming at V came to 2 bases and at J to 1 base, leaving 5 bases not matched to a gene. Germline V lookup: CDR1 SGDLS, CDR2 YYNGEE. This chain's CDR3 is CASSVRTGFQETQYF. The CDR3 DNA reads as TGTGCCAGCAGCGTCCGGACAGGATTCCAAGAGACCCAGTACTTC. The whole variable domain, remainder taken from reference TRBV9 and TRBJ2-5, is DSGVTQTPKHLITATGQRVTLRCSPRSGDLSVYWYQQSLDQGLQFLIQYYNGEERAKGNILERFSAQQFPDLHSELNLSSLELGDSALYFCASSVRTGFQETQYFGPGTRLLVL.

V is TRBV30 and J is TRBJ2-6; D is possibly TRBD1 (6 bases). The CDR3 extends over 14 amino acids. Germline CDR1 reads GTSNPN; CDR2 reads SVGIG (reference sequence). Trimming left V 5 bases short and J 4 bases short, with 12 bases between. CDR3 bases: TGTGCCTGGGCTGGGGGCACCGGGGCCAACGTCCTGACTTTC. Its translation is CAWAGGTGANVLTF.

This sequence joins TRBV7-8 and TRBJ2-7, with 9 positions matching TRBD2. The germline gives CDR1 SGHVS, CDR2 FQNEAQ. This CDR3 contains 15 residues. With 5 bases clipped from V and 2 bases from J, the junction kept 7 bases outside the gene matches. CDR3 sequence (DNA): TGTGCCAGCAGCACCCCGGGACTAGCCCCCTACGAGCAGTACTTC. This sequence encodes CASSTPGLAPYEQYF. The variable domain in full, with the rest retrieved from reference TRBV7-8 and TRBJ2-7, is GAGVSQSPRYKVAKRGQDVALRCDPISGHVSLFWYQQALGQGPEFLTYFQNEAQLDKSGLPSDRFFAERPEGSVSTLKIQRTQQEDSAVYLCASSTPGLAPYEQYFGPGTRLTVT.

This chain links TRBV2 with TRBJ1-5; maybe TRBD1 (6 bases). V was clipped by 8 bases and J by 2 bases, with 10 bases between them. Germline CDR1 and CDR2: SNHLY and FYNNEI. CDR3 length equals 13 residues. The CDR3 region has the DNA TGTGCCAGCTGGGGGCGGGGCAATCAGCCCCAGCATTTT. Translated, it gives CASWGRGNQPQHF.

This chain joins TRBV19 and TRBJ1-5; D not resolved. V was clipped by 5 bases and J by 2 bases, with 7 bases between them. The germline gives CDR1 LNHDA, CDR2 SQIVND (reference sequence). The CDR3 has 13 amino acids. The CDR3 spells CASSGEGNQPQHF. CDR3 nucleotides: TGTGCCAGTAGTGGGGAGGGCAATCAGCCCCAGCATTTT.

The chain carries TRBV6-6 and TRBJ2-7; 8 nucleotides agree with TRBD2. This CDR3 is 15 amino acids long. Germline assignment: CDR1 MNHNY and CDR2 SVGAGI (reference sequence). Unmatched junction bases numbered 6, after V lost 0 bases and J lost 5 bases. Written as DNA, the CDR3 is TGTGCCAGCAGTTACTCTCGGGGGGGCCTCAACGAGCAGTACTTC. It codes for CASSYSRGGLNEQYF.

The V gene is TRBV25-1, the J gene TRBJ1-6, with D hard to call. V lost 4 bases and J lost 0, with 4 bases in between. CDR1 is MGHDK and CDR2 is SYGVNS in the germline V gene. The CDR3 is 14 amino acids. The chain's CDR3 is CASSAFSYNSPLHF. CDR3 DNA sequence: TGTGCCAGCAGTGCGTTCTCCTATAATTCACCCCTCCACTTT. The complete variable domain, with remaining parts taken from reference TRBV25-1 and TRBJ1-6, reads EADIYQTPRYLVIGTGKKITLECSQTMGHDKMYWYQQDPGMELHLIHYSYGVNSTEKGDLSSESTVSRIRTEHFPLTLESARPSHTSQYLCASSAFSYNSPLHFGNGTRLTVT.

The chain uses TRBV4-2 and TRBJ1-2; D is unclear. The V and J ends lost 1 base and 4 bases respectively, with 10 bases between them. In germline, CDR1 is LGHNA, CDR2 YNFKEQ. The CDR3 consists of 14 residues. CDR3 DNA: TGTGCCAGCAGCCAAGGGCGGAAGATCTATGGCTACACCTTC. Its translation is CASSQGRKIYGYTF.

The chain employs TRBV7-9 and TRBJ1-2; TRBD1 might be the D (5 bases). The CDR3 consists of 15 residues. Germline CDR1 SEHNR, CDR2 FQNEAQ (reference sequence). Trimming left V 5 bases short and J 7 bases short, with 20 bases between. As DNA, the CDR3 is TGTGCCAGCAGCCTTTACCTCGGGGGGGTTCTTGGCTACACCTTC. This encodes CASSLYLGGVLGYTF.